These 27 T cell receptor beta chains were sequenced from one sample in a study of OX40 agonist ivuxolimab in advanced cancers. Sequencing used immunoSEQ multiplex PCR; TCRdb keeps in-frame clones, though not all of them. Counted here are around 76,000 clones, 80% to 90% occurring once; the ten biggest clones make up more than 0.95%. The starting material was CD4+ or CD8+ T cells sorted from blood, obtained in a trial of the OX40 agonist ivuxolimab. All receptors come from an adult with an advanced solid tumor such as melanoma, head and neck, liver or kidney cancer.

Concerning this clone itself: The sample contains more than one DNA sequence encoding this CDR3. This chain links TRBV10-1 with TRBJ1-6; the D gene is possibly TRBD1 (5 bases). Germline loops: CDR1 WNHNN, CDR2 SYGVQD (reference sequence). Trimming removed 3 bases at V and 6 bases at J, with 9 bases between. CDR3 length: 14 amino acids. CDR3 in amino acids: CASSDRRANSPLHF. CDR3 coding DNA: TGCGCCAGCAGTGATCGCAGGGCTAATTCACCCCTCCACTTT.

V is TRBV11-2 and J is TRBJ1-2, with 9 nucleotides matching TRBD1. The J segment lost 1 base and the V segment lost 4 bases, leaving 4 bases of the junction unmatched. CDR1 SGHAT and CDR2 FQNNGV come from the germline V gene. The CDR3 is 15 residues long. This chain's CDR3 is CASSSRQGDNYGYTF. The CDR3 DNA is TGTGCCAGCAGCTCCCGACAGGGGGATAACTATGGCTACACCTTC.

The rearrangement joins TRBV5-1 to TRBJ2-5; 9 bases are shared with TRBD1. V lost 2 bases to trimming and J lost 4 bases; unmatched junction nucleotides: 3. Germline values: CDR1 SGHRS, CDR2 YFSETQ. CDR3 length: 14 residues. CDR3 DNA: TGCGCCAGCAGCTTTGAGACAGGGGGAGAGACCCAGTACTTC. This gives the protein CASSFETGGETQYF.

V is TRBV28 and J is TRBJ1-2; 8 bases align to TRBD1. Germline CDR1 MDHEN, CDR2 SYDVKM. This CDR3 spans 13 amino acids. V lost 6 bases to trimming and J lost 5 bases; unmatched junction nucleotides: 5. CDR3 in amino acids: CASRADRVYGYTF. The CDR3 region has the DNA TGTGCCAGCAGAGCGGACAGGGTGTATGGCTACACCTTC.

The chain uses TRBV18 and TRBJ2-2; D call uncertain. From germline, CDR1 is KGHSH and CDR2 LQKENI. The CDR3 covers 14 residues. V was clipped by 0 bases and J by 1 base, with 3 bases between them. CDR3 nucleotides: TGTGCCAGCTCACCACCTGGGAACACCGGGGAGCTGTTTTTT. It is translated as CASSPPGNTGELFF.

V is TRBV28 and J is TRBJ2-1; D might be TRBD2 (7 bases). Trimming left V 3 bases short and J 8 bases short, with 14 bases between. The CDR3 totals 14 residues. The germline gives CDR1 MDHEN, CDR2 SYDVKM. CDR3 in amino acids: CASSFGGALYEQFF. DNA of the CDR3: TGTGCCAGCAGTTTTGGGGGGGCTTTGTATGAGCAGTTCTTC.

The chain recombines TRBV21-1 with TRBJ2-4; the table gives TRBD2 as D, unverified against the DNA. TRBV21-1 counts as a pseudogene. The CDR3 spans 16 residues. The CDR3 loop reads CASSKESGERRDIQYF. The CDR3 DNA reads TGTGCCAGCAGCAAAGAGTCTGGGGAGAGGAGGGACATTCAGTACTTC.

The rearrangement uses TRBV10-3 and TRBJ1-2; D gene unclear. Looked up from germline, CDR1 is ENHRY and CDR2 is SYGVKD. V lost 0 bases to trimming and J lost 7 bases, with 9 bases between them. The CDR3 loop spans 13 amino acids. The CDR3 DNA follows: TGTGCCATCAGTGAGTCGAAGGGAGGTGGCTACACCTTC. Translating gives CAISESKGGGYTF.

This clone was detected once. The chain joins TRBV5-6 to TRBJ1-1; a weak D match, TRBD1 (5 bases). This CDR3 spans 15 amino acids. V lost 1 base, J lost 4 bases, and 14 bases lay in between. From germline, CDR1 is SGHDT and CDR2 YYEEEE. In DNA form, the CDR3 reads TGTGCCAGCAGCTTGTCAGTCTGGCAGGGCACTGAAGCTTTCTTT. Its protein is CASSLSVWQGTEAFF.

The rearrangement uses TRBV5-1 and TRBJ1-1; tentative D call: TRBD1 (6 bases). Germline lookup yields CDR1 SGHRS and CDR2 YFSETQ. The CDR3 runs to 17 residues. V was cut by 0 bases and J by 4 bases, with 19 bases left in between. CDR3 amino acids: CASSLASGGRVITEAFF. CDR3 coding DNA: TGCGCCAGCAGCTTGGCATCCGGGGGGCGGGTTATCACTGAAGCTTTCTTT. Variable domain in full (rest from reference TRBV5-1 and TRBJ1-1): KAGVTQTPRYLIKTRGQQVTLSCSPISGHRSVSWYQQTPGQGLQFLFEYFSETQRNKGNFPGRFSGRQFSNSRSEMNVSTLELGDSALYLCASSLASGGRVITEAFFGQGTRLTVV.

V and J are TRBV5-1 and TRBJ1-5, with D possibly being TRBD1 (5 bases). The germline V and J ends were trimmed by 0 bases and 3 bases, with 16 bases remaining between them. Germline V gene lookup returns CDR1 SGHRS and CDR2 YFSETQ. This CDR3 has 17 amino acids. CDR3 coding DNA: TGCGCCAGCAGCTTGGGAGACCAAGCGGGGACCAATCAGCCCCAGCATTTT. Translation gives CASSLGDQAGTNQPQHF.

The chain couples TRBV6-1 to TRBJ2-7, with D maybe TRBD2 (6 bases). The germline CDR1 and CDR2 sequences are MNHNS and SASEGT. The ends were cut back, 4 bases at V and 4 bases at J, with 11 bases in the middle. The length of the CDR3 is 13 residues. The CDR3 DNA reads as TGTGCCAGCAGTGGGAGGGGTTGGTACGAGCAGTACTTC. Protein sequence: CASSGRGWYEQYF.

CDR3 sequence: CASSLGNRDTYNEQFF. In nucleotides, the CDR3 is TGTGCCAGCAGCTTAGGGAACCGGGACACTTACAATGAGCAGTTCTTC. This chain connects TRBV11-1 to TRBJ2-1; tentatively, D is TRBD1 (6 bases). Per germline, CDR1 SGHAT and CDR2 FQDESV (reference sequence). The CDR3 loop spans 16 amino acids. Trimming removed 1 base from V and 4 bases from J, with 14 bases in between.

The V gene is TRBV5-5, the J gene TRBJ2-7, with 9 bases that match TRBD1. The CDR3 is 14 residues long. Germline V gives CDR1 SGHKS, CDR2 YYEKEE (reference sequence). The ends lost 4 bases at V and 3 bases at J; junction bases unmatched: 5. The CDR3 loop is CASSLGQGRYEQYF. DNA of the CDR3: TGTGCCAGCAGCCTGGGACAGGGACGCTACGAGCAGTACTTC.

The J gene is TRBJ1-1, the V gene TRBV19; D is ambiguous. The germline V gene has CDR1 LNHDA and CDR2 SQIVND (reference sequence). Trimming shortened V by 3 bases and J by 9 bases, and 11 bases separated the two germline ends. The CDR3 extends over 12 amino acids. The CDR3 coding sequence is TGTGCCAGTAGTATGGTCACTTCTAAAGCTTTCTTT. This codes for CASSMVTSKAFF.

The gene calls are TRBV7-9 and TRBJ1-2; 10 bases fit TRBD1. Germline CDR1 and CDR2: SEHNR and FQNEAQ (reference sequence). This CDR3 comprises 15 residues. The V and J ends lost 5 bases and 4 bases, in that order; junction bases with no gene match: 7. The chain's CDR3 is CASSPGQGILYGYTF. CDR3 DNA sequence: TGTGCCAGCAGCCCGGGACAGGGGATTCTCTATGGCTACACCTTC.

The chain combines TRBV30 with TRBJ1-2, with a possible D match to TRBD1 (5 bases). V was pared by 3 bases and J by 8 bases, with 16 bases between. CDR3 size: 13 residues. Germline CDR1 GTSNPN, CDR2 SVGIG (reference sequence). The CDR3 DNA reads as TGTGCCTGGAGACCTCAGGGCCAAGGGGGCTACACCTTC. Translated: CAWRPQGQGGYTF.

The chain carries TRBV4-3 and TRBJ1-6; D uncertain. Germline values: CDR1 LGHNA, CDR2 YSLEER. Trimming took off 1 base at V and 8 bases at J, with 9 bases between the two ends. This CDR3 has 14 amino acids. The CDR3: CASSQVRGDSPLHF. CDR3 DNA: TGCGCCAGCAGCCAAGTTCGGGGAGATTCACCCCTCCACTTT.

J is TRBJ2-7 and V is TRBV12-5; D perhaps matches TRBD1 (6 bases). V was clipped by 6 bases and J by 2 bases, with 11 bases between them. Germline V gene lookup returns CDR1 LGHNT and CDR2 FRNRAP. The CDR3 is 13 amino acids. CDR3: CASGWTVPYEQYF. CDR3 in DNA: TGTGCTAGTGGGTGGACAGTACCCTACGAGCAGTACTTC.

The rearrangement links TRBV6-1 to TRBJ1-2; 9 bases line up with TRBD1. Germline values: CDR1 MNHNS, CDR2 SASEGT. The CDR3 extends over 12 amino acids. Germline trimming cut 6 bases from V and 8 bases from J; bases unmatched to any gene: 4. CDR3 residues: CASRTGGRGYTF. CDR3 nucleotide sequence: TGTGCCAGCAGGACAGGGGGACGAGGCTACACCTTC.

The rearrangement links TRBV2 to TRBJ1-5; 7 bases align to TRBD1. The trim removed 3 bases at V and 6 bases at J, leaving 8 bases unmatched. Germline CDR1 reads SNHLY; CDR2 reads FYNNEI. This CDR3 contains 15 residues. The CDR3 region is CASSDTNRGAQPQHF. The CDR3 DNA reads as TGTGCCAGCAGTGACACTAACAGGGGCGCTCAGCCCCAGCATTTT.

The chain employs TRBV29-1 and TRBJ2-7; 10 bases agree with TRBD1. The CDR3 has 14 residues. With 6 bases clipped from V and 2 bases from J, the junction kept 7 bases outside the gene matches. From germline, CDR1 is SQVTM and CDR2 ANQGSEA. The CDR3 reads CSVADRGLTYEQYF. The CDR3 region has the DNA TGCAGCGTCGCCGACAGGGGGCTAACCTACGAGCAGTACTTC.

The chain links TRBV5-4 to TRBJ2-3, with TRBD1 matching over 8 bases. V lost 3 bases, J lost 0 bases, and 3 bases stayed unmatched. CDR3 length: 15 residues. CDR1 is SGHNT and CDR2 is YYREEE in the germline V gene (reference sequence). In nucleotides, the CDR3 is TGTGCCAGCAGCTCCCGGACAGGGAGCACAGATACGCAGTATTTT. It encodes CASSSRTGSTDTQYF.

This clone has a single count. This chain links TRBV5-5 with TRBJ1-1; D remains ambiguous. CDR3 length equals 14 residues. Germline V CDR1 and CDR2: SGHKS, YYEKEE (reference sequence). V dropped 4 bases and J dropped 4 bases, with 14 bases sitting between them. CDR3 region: CASSPFPGGTEAFF. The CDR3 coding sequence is TGTGCCAGCAGCCCCTTCCCGGGAGGCACTGAAGCTTTCTTT.

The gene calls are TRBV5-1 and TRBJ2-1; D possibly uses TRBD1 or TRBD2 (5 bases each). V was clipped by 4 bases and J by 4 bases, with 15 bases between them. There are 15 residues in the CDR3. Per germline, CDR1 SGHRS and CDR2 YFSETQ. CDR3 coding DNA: TGCGCCAGCAGCCTCGGGGACCCTAATTACAATGAGCAGTTCTTC. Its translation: CASSLGDPNYNEQFF.

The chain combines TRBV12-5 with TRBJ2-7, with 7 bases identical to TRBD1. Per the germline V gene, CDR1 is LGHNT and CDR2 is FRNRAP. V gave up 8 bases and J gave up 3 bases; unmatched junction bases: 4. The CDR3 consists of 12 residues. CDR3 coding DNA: TGTGCTAGTAGTCAGGGGGACTACGAGCAGTACTTC. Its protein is CASSQGDYEQYF.

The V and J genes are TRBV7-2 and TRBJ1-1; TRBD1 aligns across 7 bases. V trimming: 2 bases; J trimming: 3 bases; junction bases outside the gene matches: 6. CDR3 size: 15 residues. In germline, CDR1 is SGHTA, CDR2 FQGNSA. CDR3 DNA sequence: TGTGCCAGCAGCTTATCTTTCACAGGGGACACTGAAGCTTTCTTT. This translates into CASSLSFTGDTEAFF.